Listed below are T cell receptor beta chains from one sample, sequenced in a study of CD8+ T cells in alopecia areata. The table came from immunoSEQ multiplex PCR; TCRdb's copy has only in-frame clones and leaves some out. This sample has 90,000 to 130,000 clones, with 59% found just once. The sequencing input was CD8+ T cells sorted from blood. The receptor source for this set is a human donor in good health. CDR3s include the opening cysteine and the closing phenylalanine or tryptophan. D genes are given only for firm matches. Not all rows give a size; the values are once, few, many and, for expanded clones, a class.

clone_size,v_call,j_call,d_call,cdr3_aa,cdr3_nt
-,TRBV30,TRBJ2-4,-,CAWSAWGLPKNIQYF,TGTGCCTGGAGCGCGTGGGGCCTACCCAAAAACATTCAGTACTTC
-,TRBV4-1,TRBJ2-7,-,CASSLEPGPNYEQYF,TGCGCCAGCAGCCTTGAACCGGGCCCCAACTACGAGCAGTACTTC
-,TRBV6-6,TRBJ2-1,TRBD2,CASSLTSDYNEQFF,TGTGCCAGCAGTTTGACTAGCGATTACAATGAGCAGTTCTTC
-,TRBV25-1,TRBJ2-5,TRBD1,CASSDPRTGGQETQYF,TGTGCCAGCAGTGACCCCCGGACAGGGGGCCAAGAGACCCAGTACTTC
-,TRBV7-9,TRBJ1-1,-,CASSLPGMNTEAFF,TGTGCCAGCAGCTTACCTGGCATGAACACTGAAGCTTTCTTT
-,TRBV15,TRBJ1-1,-,CACKGVMNTEAFF,TGTGCCTGCAAAGGGGTCATGAACACTGAAGCTTTCTTT
-,TRBV4-2,TRBJ1-1,-,CASSHLDGTEAFF,TGTGCCAGCAGCCACCTGGACGGCACTGAAGCTTTCTTT
-,TRBV7-9,TRBJ2-7,TRBD1,CASSKTRGLFSYEQYF,TGTGCCAGCAGCAAGACCAGGGGGCTTTTCTCCTACGAGCAGTACTTC
-,TRBV7-9,TRBJ2-7,-,CASSSGDAGWDEQYF,TGTGCCAGCAGCTCAGGGGACGCCGGCTGGGACGAGCAGTACTTC
-,TRBV29-1,TRBJ2-7,-,CSVGDGTYEQYF,TGCAGCGTTGGGGACGGAACCTACGAGCAGTACTTC
once,TRBV5-1,TRBJ2-7,TRBD1,CASSITGGTEQYF,TGCGCCAGCAGCATAACAGGGGGCACCGAGCAGTACTTC
-,TRBV28,TRBJ1-4,TRBD1,CASSQYRTGFSDATNEKLFF,TGTGCCAGCAGCCAGTACCGGACAGGGTTTTCCGATGCAACTAATGAAAAACTGTTTTTT
few,TRBV7-9,TRBJ1-3,TRBD1,CASSDRWTGDLFF,TGTGCCAGCAGCGACCGGTGGACAGGGGACCTCTTTTTT
-,TRBV4-1,TRBJ2-1,-,CASSHWLSSYNEQFF,TGCGCCAGCAGCCACTGGCTGAGCTCCTACAATGAGCAGTTCTTC